This T cell receptor beta chain derives from a study of regulatory T cells in long-lasting Graves disease (dated by TCRdb to 2020 to 2023). Regarding the complete study: Patients with newly diagnosed Graves' disease had been on antithyroid drugs for under 3 months. The study took place in China and was registered as a clinical trial. A total of around 35 samples underwent TCR sequencing: about 13 from persistent and roughly 20 from newly diagnosed Graves' disease patients. Persistent Graves' disease patients were compared with newly diagnosed Graves' disease patients by peripheral blood TCR sequencing and RNA sequencing. Here is what the overall study found, with its caveats: TRBV28, TRBJ1-2 and TRBJ2-5 were preferentially used in persistent disease, while TRBV20-1 and TRBJ2-1 were favored in newly diagnosed disease. Sequencing and analysis were restricted to the TCR beta chain. The authors noted that the small sample size was a limitation that may lower accuracy. A larger number of public clonotypes was shared among persistent patients (fewer than 3,000) than among newly diagnosed patients (about 990). Persistent Graves' disease patients showed lower TCR Shannon entropy and fewer highly expanded clones than newly diagnosed patients, suggesting clonal expansion. Peripheral blood alone was examined, since thyroid tissue, which constituted the primary lesion, could not be accessed.

What the time point label conveys for this sample: newly diagnosed GD, antithyroid drugs for less than 3 months. RNA was extracted from PBMCs in TRIzol for both TCR sequencing and RNA sequencing. Graves' disease was diagnosed according to American Thyroid Association guidelines. Recruitment of patients was carried out at an endocrinology department in Xi'an, China. Each patient gave about 8.1 milliliters of peripheral blood, collected in an EDTA anticoagulant tube. Ficoll Paque Plus density gradient separation was used to isolate PBMCs, and no further T cell sorting was performed. An Agilent 2100 Bioanalyzer and agarose gel were used to check RNA quality, and a NanoDrop 2000 was used to measure RNA concentration. This clonotype was seen many times. The clone's antigen remains unknown. Qualities for individual bases were not recorded, and no much larger clone is one base off. The junction carries 13 bases between V and J, which are trimmed by 7 bases and 0 bases respectively. The cysteine opens and the phenylalanine closes a CDR3 of 13 amino acids. Just CDR3 DNA is preserved here, 39 bases in frame from base 1. For CDR1 and CDR2, the germline V gene (reference sequence) lists DFQATT and SNEGSKA.

Libraries were built with multiplex PCR. For sequencing, an Illumina HiSeq 4000 was employed. To build TCR beta libraries, CDR3 regions were amplified by Arm-PCR using iRepertoire HTBI primers. Before sequencing, the PCR products underwent gel purification. As for the original processing: Gene usage analysis of CDR3 amino acid clonotypes used the 60 to 80 TRBV and 14 TRBJ segments found across samples. COPE and FqMerger were used to merge the filtered high-quality paired reads into contigs. BLAST was used to align contigs to IMGT TRBV, TRBD and TRBJ reference genes, and CDR3 was defined according to IMGT. Any clonotype with a frequency above 0.1% was counted as a highly expanded clone. Repertoire diversity was measured by Shannon entropy, and V-J evenness by the Gini coefficient. Clonotypes shared by more than one individual were considered public. TCRdb reprocessed the public reads (quality trimming at Q25 with fastp, clone calling with MiXCR) and kept in-frame beta chains. Duplicate CDR3 protein sequences are folded into a single record with the most common DNA and genes. Here the V and J calls rest on TCRdb's processing, not on the authors' analysis. Counted in this sample were 350,000 to 450,000 distinct CDR3 sequences; under 15% of them appeared once. Of the sample, roughly a sixth is held by the ten largest clones.

The same sample was also studied in work on T cells in Graves' hyperthyroidism and ophthalmopathy. The second study also describes: Graves' hyperthyroidism was defined as stable when no progression to ophthalmopathy occurred over 18 months of follow-up. Hyperthyroidism patients were newly diagnosed, had a disease duration of under 2 months, and were aged 18 to 65 years. The study excluded patients with uncontrolled infections, other autoimmune diseases, pregnancy or lactation. Diagnoses were established on the basis of clinical symptoms, serum thyroxine and TRAb, thyroid ultrasound, and orbital computed tomography. A first-round RT-PCR of the TCR CDR3 used the HTBI primer set with the Qiagen OneStep RT-PCR kit. Most expanded thyroid clonotypes (frequency above 0.001) were also detected in blood, suggesting blood repertoires may reflect thyroid immune responses. Ophthalmopathy was separated from stable hyperthyroidism by a 13 V-J signature model, with approximately 89% sensitivity and roughly 81% specificity obtained in cross-validation and 80%/75% obtained in testing. In validation, the model predicted progression to ophthalmopathy a median of roughly 6.2 months before onset, with roughly 71% sensitivity and 72.22% specificity. TCR V-J signatures able to tell the groups apart were searched for in a discovery cohort of around 95 patients, of whom fewer than 45 had Graves' ophthalmopathy and roughly 59 had stable Graves' hyperthyroidism. An independent validation cohort of about 20 hyperthyroidism patients and approximately 17 patients who later progressed to ophthalmopathy tested prospective prediction of ophthalmopathy. The roughly 90 discovery patients were divided at random into training and test sets in a 7:3 ratio. Thyroid tissue and blood T-cell repertoires from about six Graves' hyperthyroidism patients were also compared in the study. After blood sampling, hyperthyroidism patients were treated with methimazole at a starting dose of 30 mg daily, and ophthalmopathy patients were treated with high-dose intravenous methylprednisolone. Libraries were constructed in a second round of multiplex PCR, after which size selection and purification were carried out. Paired-end sequencing of the libraries was performed with 100 bp reads on an Illumina HiSeq2000. SOAPnuke was used to process the raw data, removing reads that contained adapters or uncalled bases, had a mean Phred below 15, or lacked an exact match to the constant primer or identifier. High-quality paired reads were merged with COPE v1.2.5, and unique nucleotide sequences were defined as clonotypes. MiTCR v1.1 was used to align the clonotypes against IMGT TRBV, TRBD and TRBJ reference segments. The analysis was restricted to V-J combinations with a frequency above 0.0001, which together covered roughly 99% of the repertoires. The TCS score was defined as F50 (clonal expansion) divided by E x V (chaos), with BLOSUM62-based TCRdist calculated between CDR3 peptides within each V-J. Welch's t-statistics and random forest reduced fewer than 600 V-J features to roughly 13, which were used in a naive Bayes classifier (R e1071). Sample size was not statistically predetermined, and blinding of investigators to group allocation was not performed. The paper reports TCR Vbeta CDR3 sequencing of more than 120 peripheral blood samples: 40 to 45 ophthalmopathy, roughly 80 hyperthyroidism and 17 progressor patients.

The V and J segments used are TRBV20-1 and TRBJ2-7; tentative D gene TRBD1, with 5 bases matching. The sequence derives from a woman in her twenties or thirties with Graves disease. Donor details come from another sample of the same person, matched by shared clones. The source was peripheral blood mononuclear cells (PBMCs), collected at new diagnosis, from a patient treated with antithyroid drugs. The CDR3 has the sequence CSVGVASSYEQYF. The DNA is as follows: TGCAGTGTAGGGGTTGCTAGCTCCTACGAGCAGTACTTC.